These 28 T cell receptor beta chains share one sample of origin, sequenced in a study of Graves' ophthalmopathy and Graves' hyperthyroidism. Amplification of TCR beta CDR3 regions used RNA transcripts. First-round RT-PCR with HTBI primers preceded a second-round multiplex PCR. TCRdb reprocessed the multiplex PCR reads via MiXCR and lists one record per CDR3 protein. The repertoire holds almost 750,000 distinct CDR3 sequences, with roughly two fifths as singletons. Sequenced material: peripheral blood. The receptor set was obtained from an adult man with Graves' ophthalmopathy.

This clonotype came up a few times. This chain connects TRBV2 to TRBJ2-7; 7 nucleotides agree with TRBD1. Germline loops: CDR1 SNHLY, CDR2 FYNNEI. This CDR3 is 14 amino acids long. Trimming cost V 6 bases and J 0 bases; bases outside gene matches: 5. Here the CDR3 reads CASSGTDYSYEQYF. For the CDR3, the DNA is TGTGCCAGCAGCGGGACAGACTACTCCTACGAGCAGTACTTC.

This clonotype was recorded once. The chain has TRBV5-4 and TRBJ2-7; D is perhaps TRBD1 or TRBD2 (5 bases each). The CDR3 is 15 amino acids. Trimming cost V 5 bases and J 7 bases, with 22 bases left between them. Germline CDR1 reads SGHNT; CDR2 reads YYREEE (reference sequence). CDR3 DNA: TGTGCCAGCAGGCCTCCCGCGGGTCCAGGGCATGAGCAGTACTTC. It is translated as CASRPPAGPGHEQYF.

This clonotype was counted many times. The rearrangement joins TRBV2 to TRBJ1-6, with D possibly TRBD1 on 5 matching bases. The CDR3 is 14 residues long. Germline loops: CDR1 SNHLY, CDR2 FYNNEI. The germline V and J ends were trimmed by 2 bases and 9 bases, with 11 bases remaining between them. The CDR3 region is CASSERGPISPLHF. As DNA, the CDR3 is TGTGCCAGCAGTGAAAGGGGACCCATTTCACCCCTCCACTTT.

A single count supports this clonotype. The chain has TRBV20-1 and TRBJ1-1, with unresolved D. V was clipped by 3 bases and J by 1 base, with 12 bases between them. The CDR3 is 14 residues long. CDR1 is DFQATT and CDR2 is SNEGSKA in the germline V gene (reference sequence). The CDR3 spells CSASDGIENTEAFF. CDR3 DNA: TGCAGTGCTAGTGACGGGATCGAGAACACTGAAGCTTTCTTT.

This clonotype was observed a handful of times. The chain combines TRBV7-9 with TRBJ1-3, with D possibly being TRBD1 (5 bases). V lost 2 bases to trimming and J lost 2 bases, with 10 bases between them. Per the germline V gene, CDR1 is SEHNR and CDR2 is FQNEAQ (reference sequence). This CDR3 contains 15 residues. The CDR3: CASSLQGPPGNTIYF. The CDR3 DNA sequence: TGTGCCAGCAGCTTACAGGGTCCCCCTGGAAACACCATATATTTT.

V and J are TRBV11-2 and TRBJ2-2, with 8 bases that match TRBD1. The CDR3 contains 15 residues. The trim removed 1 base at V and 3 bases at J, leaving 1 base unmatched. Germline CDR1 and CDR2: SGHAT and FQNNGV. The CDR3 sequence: CASSLADRDTGELFF. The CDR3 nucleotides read TGTGCCAGCAGCTTAGCGGACAGGGACACCGGGGAGCTGTTTTTT.

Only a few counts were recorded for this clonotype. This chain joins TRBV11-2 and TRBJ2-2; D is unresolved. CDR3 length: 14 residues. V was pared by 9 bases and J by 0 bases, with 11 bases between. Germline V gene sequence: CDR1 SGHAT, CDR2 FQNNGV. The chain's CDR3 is CASLVAANTGELFF. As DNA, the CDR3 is TGTGCCAGTTTGGTGGCAGCGAACACCGGGGAGCTGTTTTTT.

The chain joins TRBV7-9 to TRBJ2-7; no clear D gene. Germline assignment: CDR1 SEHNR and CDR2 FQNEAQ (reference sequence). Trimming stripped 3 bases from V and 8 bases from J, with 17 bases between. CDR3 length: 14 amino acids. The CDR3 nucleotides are TGTGCCAGCAGCTTCGGAGACTGGGCCGCCCAGCAGTACTTC. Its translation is CASSFGDWAAQQYF.

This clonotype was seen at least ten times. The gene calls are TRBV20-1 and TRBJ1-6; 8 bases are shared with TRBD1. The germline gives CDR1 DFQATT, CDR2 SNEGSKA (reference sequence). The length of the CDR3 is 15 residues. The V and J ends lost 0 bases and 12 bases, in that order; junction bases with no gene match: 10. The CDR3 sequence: CSARDVTGAIRPLHF. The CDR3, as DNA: TGCAGTGCTAGAGACGTGACAGGGGCCATAAGACCCCTCCACTTT.

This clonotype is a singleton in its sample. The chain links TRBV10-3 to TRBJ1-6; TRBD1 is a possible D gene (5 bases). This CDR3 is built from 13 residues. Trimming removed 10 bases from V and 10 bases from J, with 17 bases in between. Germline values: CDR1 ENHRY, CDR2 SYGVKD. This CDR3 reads CASRTGGESPLHF. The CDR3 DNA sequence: TGTGCCAGCAGAACTGGGGGGGAATCACCCCTCCACTTT.

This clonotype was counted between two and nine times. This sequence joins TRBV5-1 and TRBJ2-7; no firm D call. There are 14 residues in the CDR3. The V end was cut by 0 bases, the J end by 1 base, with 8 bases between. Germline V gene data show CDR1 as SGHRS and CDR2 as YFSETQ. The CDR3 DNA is TGCGCCAGCAGCTTGGCGGCAGCTTCCTACGAGCAGTACTTC. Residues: CASSLAAASYEQYF. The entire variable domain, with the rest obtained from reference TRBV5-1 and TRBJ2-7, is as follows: KAGVTQTPRYLIKTRGQQVTLSCSPISGHRSVSWYQQTPGQGLQFLFEYFSETQRNKGNFPGRFSGRQFSNSRSEMNVSTLELGDSALYLCASSLAAASYEQYFGPGTRLTVT.

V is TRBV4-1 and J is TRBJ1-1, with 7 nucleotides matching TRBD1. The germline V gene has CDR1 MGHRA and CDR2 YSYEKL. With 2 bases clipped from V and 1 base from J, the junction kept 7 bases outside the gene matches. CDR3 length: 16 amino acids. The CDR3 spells CASSQITGVGNTEAFF. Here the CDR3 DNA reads TGCGCCAGCAGCCAAATCACAGGGGTTGGGAACACTGAAGCTTTCTTT.

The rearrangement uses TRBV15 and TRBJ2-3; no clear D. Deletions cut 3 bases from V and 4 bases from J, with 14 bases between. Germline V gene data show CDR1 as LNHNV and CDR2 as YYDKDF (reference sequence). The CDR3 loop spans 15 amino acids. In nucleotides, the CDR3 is TGTGCCACCAGCAGGGGTGGAATGCAGGCAGATACGCAGTATTTT. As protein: CATSRGGMQADTQYF. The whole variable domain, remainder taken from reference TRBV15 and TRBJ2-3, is DAMVIQNPRYQVTQFGKPVTLSCSQTLNHNVMYWYQQKSSQAPKLLFHYYDKDFNNEADTPDNFQSRRPNTSFCFLDIRSPGLGDTAMYLCATSRGGMQADTQYFGPGTRLTVL.

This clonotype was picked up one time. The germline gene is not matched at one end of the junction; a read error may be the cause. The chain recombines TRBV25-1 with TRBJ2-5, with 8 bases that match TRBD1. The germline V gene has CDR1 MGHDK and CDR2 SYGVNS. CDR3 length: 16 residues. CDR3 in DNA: TGTGCCAGCAGTGCGCATGGACAGGGTAGGGCTGAGACCAAGTACTTC. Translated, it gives CASSAHGQGRAETKYF.

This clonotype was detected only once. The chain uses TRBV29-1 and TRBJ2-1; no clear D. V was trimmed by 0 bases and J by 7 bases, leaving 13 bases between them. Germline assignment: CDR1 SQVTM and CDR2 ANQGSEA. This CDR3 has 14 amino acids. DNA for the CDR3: TGCAGCGTTGAAGATCGCCCCCAGGTGAATGAGCAGTTCTTC. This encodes CSVEDRPQVNEQFF.

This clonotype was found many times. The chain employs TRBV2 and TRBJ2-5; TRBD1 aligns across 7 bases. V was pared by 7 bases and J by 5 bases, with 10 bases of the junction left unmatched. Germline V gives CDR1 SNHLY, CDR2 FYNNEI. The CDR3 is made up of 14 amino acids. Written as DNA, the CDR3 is TGTGCCAGCACCCCGGGACAGTACCGGGAGACCCAGTACTTC. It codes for CASTPGQYRETQYF.

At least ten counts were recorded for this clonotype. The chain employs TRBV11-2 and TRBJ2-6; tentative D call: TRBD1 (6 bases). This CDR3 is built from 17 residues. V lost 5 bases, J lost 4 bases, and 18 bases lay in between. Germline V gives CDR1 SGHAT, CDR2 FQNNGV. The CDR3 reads CASSLPTGTFGANVLTF. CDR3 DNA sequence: TGTGCCAGCAGCCTGCCCACAGGGACATTCGGGGCCAACGTCCTGACTTTC.

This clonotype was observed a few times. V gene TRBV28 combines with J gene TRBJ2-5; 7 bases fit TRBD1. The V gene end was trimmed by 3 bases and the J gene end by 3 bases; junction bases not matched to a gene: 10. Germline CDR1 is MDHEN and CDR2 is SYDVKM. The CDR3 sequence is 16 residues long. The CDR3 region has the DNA TGTGCCAGCAGTTTCGATCCGGGACAGTTTGAAGAGACCCAGTACTTC. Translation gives CASSFDPGQFEETQYF.

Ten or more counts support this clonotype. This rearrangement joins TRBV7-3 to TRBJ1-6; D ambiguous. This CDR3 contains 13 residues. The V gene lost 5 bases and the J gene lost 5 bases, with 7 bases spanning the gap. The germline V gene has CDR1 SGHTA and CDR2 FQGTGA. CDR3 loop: CASSLSNNSPLHF. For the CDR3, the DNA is TGTGCCAGCAGCCTATCGAATAATTCACCCCTCCACTTT.

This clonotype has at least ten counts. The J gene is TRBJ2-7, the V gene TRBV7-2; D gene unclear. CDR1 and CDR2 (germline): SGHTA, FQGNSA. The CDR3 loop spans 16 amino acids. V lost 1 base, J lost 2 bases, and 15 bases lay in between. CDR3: CASSLVGLDGTYEQYF. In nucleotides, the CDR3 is TGTGCCAGCAGCTTAGTGGGTCTGGACGGAACCTACGAGCAGTACTTC.

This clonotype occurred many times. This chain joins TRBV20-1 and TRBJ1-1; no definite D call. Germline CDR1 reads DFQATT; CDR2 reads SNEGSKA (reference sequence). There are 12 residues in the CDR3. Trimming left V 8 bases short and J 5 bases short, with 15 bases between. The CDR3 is CSCREGETEAFF. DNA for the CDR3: TGCAGTTGTAGGGAGGGTGAGACTGAAGCTTTCTTT.

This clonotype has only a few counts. This CDR3 reads CASSSGRGRYEQYF. CDR3 DNA: TGTGCCAGCAGCTCAGGAAGGGGGCGATACGAGCAGTACTTC. V usage is TRBV11-2 and J usage is TRBJ2-7, with TRBD1 identical over 7 bases. The length of the CDR3 is 14 residues. Germline trimming cut 4 bases from V and 4 bases from J; bases unmatched to any gene: 7. Germline V CDR1 and CDR2: SGHAT, FQNNGV.

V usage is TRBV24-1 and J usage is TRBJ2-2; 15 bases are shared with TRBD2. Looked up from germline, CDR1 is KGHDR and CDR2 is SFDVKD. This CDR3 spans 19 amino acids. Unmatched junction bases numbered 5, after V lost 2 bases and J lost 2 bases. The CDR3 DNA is TGTGCCACCAGTGATTCCGGGACTAGCGGGAGGTTCAACACCGGGGAGCTGTTTTTT. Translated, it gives CATSDSGTSGRFNTGELFF.

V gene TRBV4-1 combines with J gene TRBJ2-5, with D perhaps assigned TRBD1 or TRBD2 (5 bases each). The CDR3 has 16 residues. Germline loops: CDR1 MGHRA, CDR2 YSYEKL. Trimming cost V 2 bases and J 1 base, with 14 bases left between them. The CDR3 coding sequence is TGCGCCAGCAGCCAAAGGGGCCGGGGTCCCCAAGAGACCCAGTACTTC. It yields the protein CASSQRGRGPQETQYF.

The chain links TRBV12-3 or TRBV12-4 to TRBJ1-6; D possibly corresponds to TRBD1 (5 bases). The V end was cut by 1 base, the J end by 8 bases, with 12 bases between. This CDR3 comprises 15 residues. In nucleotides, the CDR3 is TGTGCCAGCAGTTTAGGGGAGGGGCGGGATTCACCCCTCCACTTT. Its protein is CASSLGEGRDSPLHF.

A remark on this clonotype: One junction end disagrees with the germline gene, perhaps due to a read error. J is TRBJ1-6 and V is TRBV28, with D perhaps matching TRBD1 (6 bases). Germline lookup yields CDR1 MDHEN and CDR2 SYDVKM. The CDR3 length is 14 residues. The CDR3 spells CARSLQGSGSPLHF. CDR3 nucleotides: TGTGCCCGCAGTCTACAGGGATCAGGGTCACCCCTCCACTTT. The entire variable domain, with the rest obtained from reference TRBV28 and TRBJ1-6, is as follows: DVKVTQSSRYLVKRTGEKVFLECVQDMDHENMFWYRQDPGLGLRLIYFSYDVKMKEKGDIPEGYSVSREKKERFSLILESASTNQTSMYLCARSLQGSGSPLHFGNGTRLTVT.

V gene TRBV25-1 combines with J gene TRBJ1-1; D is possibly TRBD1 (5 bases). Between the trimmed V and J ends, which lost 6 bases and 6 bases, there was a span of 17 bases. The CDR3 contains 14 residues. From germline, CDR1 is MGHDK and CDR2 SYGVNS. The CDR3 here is CASSPGGGSPEAFF. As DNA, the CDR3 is TGTGCCAGCAGCCCCGGGGGGGGGAGCCCTGAAGCTTTCTTT. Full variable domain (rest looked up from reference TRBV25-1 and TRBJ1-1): EADIYQTPRYLVIGTGKKITLECSQTMGHDKMYWYQQDPGMELHLIHYSYGVNSTEKGDLSSESTVSRIRTEHFPLTLESARPSHTSQYLCASSPGGGSPEAFFGQGTRLTVV.

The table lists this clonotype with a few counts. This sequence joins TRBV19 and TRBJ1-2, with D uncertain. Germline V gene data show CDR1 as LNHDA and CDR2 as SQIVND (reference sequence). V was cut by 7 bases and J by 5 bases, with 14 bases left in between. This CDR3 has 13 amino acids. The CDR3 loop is CASTPTDYYGYTF. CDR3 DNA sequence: TGTGCCAGTACCCCGACCGACTATTATGGCTACACCTTC.